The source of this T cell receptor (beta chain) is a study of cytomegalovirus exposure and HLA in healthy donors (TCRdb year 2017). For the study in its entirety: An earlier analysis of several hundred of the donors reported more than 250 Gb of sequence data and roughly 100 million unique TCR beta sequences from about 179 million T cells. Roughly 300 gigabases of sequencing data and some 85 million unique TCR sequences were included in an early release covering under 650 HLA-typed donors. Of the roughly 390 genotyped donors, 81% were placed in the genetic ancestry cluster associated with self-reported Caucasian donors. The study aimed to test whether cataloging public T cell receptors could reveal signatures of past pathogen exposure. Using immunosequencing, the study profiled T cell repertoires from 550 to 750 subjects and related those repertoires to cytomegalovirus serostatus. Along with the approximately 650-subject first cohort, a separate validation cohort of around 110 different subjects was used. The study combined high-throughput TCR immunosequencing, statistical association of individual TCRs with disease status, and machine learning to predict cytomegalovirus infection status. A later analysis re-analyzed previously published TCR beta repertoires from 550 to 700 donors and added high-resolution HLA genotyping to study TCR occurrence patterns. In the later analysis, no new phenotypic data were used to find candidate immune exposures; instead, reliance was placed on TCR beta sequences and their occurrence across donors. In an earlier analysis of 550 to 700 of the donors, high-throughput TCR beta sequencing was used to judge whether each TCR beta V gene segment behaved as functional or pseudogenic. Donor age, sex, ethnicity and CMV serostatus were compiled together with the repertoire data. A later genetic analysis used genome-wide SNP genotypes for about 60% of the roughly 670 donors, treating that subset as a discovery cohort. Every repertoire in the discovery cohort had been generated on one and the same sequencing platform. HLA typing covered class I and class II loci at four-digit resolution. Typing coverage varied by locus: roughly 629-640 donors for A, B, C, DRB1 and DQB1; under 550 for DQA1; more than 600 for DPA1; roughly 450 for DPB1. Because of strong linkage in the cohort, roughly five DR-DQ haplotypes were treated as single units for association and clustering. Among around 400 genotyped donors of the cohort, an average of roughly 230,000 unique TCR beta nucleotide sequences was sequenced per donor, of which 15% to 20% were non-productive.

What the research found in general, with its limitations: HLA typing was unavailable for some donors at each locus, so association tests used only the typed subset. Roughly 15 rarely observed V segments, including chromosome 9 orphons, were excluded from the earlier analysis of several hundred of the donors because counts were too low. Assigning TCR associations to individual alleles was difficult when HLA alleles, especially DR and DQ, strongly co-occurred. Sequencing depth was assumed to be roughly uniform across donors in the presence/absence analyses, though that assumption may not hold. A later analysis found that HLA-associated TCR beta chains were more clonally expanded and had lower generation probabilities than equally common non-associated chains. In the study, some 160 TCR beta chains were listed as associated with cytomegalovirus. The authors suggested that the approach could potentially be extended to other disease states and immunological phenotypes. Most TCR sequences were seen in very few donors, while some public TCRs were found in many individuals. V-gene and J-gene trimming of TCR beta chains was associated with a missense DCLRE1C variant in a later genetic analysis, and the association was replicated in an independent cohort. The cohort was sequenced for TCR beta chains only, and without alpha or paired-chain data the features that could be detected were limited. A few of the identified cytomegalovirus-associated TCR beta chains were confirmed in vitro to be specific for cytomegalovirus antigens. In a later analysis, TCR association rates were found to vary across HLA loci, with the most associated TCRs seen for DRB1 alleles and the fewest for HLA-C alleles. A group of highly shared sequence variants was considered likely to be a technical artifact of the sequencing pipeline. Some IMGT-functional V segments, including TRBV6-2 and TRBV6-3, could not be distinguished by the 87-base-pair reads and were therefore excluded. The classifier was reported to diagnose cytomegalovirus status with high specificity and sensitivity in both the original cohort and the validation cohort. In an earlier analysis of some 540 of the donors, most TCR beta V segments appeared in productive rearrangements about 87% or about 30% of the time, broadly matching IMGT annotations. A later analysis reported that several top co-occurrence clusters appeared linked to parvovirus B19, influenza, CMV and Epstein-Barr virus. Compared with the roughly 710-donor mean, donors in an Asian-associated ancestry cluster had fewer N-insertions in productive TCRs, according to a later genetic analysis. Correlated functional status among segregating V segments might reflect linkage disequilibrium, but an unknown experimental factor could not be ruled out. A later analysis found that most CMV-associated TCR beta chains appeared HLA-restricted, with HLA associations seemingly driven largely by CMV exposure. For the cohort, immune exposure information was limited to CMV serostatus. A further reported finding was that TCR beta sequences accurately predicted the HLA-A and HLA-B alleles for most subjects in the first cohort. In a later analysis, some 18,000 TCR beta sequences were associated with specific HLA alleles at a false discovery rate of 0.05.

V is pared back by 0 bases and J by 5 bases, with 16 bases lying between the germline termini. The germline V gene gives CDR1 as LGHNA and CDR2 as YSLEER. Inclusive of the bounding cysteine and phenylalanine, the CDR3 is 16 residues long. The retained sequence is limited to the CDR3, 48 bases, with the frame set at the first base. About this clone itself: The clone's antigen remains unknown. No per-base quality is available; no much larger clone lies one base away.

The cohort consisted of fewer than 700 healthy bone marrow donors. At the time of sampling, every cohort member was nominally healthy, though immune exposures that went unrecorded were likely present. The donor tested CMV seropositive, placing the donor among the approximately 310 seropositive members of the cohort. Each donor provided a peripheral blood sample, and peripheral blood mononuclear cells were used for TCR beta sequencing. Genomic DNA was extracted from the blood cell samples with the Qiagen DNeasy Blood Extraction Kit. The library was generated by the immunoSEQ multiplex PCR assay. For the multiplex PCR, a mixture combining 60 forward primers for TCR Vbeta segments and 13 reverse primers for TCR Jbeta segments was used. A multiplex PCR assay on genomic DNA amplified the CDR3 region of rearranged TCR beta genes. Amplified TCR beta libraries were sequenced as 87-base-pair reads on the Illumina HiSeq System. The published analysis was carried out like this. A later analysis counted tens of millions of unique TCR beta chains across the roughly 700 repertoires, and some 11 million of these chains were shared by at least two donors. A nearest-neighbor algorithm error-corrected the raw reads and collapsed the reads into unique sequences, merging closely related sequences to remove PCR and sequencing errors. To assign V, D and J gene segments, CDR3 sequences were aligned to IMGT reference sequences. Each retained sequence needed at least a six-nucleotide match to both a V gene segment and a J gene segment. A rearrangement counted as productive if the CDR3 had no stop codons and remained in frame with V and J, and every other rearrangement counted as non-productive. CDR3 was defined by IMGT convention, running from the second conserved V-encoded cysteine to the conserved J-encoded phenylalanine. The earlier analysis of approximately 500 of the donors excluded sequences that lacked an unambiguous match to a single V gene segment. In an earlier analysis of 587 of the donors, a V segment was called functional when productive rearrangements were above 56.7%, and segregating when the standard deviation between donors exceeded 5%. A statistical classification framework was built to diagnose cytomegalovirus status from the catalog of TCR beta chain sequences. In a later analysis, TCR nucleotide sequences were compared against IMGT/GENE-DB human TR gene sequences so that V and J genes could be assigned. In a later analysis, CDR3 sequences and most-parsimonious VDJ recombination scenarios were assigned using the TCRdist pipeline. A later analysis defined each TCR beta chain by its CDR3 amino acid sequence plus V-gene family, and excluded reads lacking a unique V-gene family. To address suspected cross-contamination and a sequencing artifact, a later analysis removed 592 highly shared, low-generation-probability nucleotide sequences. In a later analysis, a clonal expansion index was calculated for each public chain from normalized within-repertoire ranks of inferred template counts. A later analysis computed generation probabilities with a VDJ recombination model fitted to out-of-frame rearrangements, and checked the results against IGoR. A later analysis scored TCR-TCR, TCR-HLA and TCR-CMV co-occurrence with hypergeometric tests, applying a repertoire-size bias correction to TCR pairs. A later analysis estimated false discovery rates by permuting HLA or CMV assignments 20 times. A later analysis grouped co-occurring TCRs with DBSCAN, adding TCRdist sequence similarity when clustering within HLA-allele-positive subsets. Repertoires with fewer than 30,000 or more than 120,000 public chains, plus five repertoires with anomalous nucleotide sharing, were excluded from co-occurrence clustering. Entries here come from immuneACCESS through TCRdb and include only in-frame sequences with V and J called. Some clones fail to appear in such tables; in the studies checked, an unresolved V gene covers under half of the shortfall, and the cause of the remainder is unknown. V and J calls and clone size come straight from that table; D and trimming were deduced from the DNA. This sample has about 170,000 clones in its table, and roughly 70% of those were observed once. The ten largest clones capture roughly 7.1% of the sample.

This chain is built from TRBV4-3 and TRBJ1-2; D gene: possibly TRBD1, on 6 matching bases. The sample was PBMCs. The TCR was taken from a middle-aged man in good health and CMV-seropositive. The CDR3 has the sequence CASSQDGRGFEYGYTF. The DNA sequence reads TGCGCCAGCAGCCAAGACGGGAGGGGGTTTGAGTATGGCTACACCTTC.